The 7 T cell receptor beta chains in this list originate from one sample, sequenced in a study of cytomegalovirus exposure and HLA in healthy donors. It was with 60 Vbeta and 13 Jbeta primers that the PCR ran. Produced via immunoSEQ multiplex PCR; TCRdb's table is partial and in-frame only. This repertoire shows approximately 120,000 clones, approximately 81% found once; its top ten account for roughly 2%. The sample taken for sequencing was PBMCs. Every receptor here comes from a woman in her twenties or thirties in good health and CMV-seronegative.

The chain employs TRBV5-1 and TRBJ1-3; D ambiguous. Trimming removed 7 bases at V and 0 bases at J, with 11 bases between. The CDR3 length is 14 residues. CDR1 and CDR2 from the germline V gene are SGHRS and YFSETQ. CDR3 in amino acids: CASAPWSSGNTIYF. The DNA for the CDR3 is TGCGCCAGCGCCCCCTGGAGCTCTGGAAACACCATATATTTT.

The chain employs TRBV4-1 and TRBJ1-6, with TRBD1 as a possible D gene (6 bases). The CDR3 is 16 residues long. Trimming stripped 0 bases from V and 6 bases from J, with 12 bases between. CDR1 and CDR2 (germline): MGHRA, YSYEKL. The CDR3 sequence is CASSQEGRGFNSPLHF. DNA of the CDR3: TGCGCCAGCAGCCAAGAGGGCAGGGGATTTAATTCACCCCTCCACTTT.

The chain recombines TRBV5-6 with TRBJ2-3; 8 nucleotides agree with TRBD2. Germline lookup yields CDR1 SGHDT and CDR2 YYEEEE. Trimming removed 3 bases from V and 2 bases from J; junction bases left unmatched: 8. CDR3 size: 16 residues. CDR3 in DNA: TGTGCCAGCAGCTCCTTAGCGGGACTCTTCACAGATACGCAGTATTTT. The encoded protein is CASSSLAGLFTDTQYF.

CDR3 DNA: TGTGCCAGCAGCCTCAGGAAAAGCTCCTACGAGCAGTACTTC. Translating gives CASSLRKSSYEQYF. The chain combines TRBV28 with TRBJ2-7; the D is unclear. The CDR3 runs 14 residues. The V gene's germline CDR1 is MDHEN and CDR2 SYDVKM. Between the trimmed V and J ends, which lost 6 bases and 0 bases, there was a span of 12 bases.

The chain employs TRBV5-4 and TRBJ2-2, with 7 positions matching TRBD2. This CDR3 has 16 amino acids. V lost 4 bases and J lost 4; bases outside the gene matches: 10. Per germline, CDR1 SGHNT and CDR2 YYREEE (reference sequence). The DNA of the CDR3 is TGTGCCAGCAGCAACCCGGGAGGAGTAGGCACCGGGGAGCTGTTTTTT. Translating gives CASSNPGGVGTGELFF.

Concerning this clone itself: Relative to the germline gene, one junction end is altered; a read error may explain this. The CDR3 DNA reads as TGTGCTAGTGGTTTGGATGGCAGGGAGGTATCACCCCCCCACTTT. This sequence encodes CASGLDGREVSPPHF. The rearrangement links TRBV12-5 to TRBJ1-6, with D possibly being TRBD1 (5 bases). This CDR3 comprises 15 residues. CDR1 is LGHNT, CDR2 FRNRAP, per germline.

The sample holds one count of this clone. This rearrangement joins TRBV5-6 to TRBJ1-5; 8 bases align to TRBD1. Germline lookup yields CDR1 SGHDT and CDR2 YYEEEE. The V segment lost 4 bases and the J segment 7 bases; nucleotides outside the gene matches: 10. There are 15 residues in the CDR3. The CDR3 loop reads CASSRGDRPGQPQHF. The CDR3 nucleotides read TGTGCCAGCAGCCGAGGGGACAGGCCGGGACAGCCCCAGCATTTT.